The clone carrying this TCR beta chain occurred a few times. Preparation of the TCRbeta library was carried out with unique molecular identifiers. TCRdb independently ran MiXCR on the PCR reads; one entry per CDR3 protein. The table includes a few hundred thousand distinct CDR3 sequences, under 13% detected once. This specimen belongs to a study of T-cell reconstitution after alpha-beta-depleted transplantation in children. This CDR3 spans 15 amino acids. Trimming cost V 1 base and J 2 bases; bases outside gene matches: 4. The germline V gene has CDR1 LGHDT and CDR2 YNNKEL (reference sequence). The sequencing used PBMCs from the stem cell graft donor, collected from the stem cell graft. The rearrangement links TRBV3-1 to TRBJ2-7; 8 nucleotides line up with TRBD1. The sequence derives from a human donor who donated a stem cell graft to a child with acute lymphoblastic leukemia. The CDR3, as DNA: TGTGCCAGCAGCCAAGCGGGACAGGTCGCCTACGAGCAGTACTTC. Translating gives CASSQAGQVAYEQYF.